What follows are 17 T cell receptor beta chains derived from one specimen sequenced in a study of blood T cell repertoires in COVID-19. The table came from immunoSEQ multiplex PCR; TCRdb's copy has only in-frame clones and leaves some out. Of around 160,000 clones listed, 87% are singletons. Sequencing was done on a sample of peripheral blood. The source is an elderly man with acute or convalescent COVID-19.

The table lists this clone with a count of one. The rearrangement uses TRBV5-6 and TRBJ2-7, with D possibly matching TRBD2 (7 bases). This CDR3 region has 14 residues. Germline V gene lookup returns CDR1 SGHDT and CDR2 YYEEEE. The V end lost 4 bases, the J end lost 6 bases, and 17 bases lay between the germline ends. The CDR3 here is CASSAMGGLSEQYF. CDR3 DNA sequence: TGTGCCAGCAGCGCAATGGGGGGGCTAAGCGAGCAGTACTTC.

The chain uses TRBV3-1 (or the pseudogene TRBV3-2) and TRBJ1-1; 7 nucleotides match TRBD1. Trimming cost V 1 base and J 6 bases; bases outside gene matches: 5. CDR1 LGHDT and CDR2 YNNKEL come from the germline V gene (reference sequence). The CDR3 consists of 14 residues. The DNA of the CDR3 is TGTGCCAGCAGCCAAGGAGGGGGCGGTTCTGAAGCTTTCTTT. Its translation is CASSQGGGGSEAFF.

The chain's CDR3 is CASSERRASNSPLHF. The CDR3 DNA reads as TGTGCCAGCAGTGAAAGGAGGGCCTCTAATTCACCCCTCCACTTT. The chain uses TRBV6-1 and TRBJ1-6; D is undetermined. Germline assignment: CDR1 MNHNS and CDR2 SASEGT. This CDR3 is built from 15 residues. The V end was cut by 2 bases, the J end by 6 bases, with 11 bases between.

DNA of the CDR3: TGTGCCACCAGTGCGGGACAAAACACCGGGGAGCTGTTTTTT. Protein: CATSAGQNTGELFF. J is TRBJ2-2 and V is TRBV24-1; D perhaps matches TRBD1 (6 bases). Deletions cut 5 bases from V and 2 bases from J, with 8 bases between. Looked up from germline, CDR1 is KGHDR and CDR2 is SFDVKD. The CDR3 has 14 amino acids.

The CDR3 DNA is TGCGCCAGCAGCTTGGGACACGGAACTGTCCATGAGCAGTTCTTC. As protein: CASSLGHGTVHEQFF. The chain has TRBV5-1 and TRBJ2-1; no definite D call. This CDR3 is built from 15 residues. The V gene's germline CDR1 is SGHRS and CDR2 YFSETQ. V shed 0 bases and J shed 8 bases, with 15 bases lying between them.

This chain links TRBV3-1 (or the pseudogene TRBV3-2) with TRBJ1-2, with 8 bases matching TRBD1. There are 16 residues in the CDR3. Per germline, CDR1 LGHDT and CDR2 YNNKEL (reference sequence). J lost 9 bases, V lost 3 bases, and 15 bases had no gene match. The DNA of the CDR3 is TGTGCCAGCAGCCAGAACCCCTTAGCAGGGGGCATCAGCTACACCTTC. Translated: CASSQNPLAGGISYTF.

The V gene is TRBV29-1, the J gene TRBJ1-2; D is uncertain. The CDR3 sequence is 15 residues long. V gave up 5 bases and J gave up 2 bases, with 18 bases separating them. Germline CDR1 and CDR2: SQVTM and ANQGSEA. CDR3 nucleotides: TGCAGCGTTCTTTCTCGACCAGGTACCAACTATGGCTACACCTTC. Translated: CSVLSRPGTNYGYTF.

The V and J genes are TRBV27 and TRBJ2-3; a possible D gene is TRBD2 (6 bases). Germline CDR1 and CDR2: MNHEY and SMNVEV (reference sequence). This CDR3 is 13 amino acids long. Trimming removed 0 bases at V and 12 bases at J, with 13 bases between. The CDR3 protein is CASSLSRDSTQYF. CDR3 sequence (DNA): TGTGCCAGCAGTTTATCCAGGGACTCAACCCAGTATTTT.

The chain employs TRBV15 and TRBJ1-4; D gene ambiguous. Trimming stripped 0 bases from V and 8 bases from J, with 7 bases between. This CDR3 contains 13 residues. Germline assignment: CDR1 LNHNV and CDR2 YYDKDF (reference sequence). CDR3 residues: CATSRDRGEKLFF. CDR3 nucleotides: TGTGCCACCAGCAGAGATCGCGGAGAAAAACTGTTTTTT.

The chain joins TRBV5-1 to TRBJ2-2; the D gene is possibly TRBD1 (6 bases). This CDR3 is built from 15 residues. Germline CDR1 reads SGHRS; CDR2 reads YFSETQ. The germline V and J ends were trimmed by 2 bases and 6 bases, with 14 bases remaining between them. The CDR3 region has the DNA TGCGCCAGCAGCTTATCAGGGGAGAGTGCCGGGGAGCTGTTTTTT. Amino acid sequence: CASSLSGESAGELFF.

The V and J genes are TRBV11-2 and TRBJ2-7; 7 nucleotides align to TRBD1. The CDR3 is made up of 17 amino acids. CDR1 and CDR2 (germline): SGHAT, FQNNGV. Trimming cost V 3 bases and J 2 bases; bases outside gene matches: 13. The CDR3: CASSFSRTGRAAYEQYF. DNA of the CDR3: TGTGCCAGCAGCTTCTCCCGGACAGGCAGAGCCGCCTACGAGCAGTACTTC.

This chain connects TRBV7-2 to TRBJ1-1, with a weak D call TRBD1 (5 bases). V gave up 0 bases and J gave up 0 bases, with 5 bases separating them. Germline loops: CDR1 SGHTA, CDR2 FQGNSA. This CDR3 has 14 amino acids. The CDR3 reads CASSLAGLNTEAFF. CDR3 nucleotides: TGTGCCAGCAGCTTAGCGGGGCTGAACACTGAAGCTTTCTTT.

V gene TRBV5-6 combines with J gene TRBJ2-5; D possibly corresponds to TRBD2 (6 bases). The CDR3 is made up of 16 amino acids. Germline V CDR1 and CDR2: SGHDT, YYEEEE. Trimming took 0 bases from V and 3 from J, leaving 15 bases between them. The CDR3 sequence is CASSLGLRTNKETQYF. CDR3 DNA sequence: TGTGCCAGCAGCTTGGGTTTGCGGACTAACAAAGAGACCCAGTACTTC. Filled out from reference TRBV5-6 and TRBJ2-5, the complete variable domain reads DAGVTQSPTHLIKTRGQQVTLRCSPKSGHDTVSWYQQALGQGPQFIFQYYEEEERQRGNFPDRFSGHQFPNYSSELNVNALLLGDSALYLCASSLGLRTNKETQYFGPGTRLLVL.

CDR3 bases: TGTGCCAGCAGCCAAGTTCGCGGGGCTGGAAACACCATATATTTT. Amino acid sequence: CASSQVRGAGNTIYF. This chain connects TRBV14 to TRBJ1-3; no reliable D call. This CDR3 comprises 15 residues. Deletions cut 1 base from V and 2 bases from J, with 9 bases between. Germline V gene lookup returns CDR1 SGHDN and CDR2 FVKESK.

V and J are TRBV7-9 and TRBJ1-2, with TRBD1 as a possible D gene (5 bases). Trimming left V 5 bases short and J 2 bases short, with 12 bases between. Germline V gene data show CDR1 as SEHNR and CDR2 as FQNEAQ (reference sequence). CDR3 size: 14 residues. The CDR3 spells CASSPGGGNYGYTF. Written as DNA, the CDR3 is TGTGCCAGCAGCCCCGGGGGAGGGAACTATGGCTACACCTTC.

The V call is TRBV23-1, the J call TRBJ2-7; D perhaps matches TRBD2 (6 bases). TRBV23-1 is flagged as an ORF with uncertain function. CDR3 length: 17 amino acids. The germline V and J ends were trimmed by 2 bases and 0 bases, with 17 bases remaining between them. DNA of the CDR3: TGCGCCAGCAGTCAAAGCCTCCCCCGGACTAACTCCTACGAGCAGTACTTC. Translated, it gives CASSQSLPRTNSYEQYF.

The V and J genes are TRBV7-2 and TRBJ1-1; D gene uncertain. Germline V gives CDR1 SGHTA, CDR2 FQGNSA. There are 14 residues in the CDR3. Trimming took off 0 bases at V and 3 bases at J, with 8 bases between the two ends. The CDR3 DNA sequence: TGTGCCAGCAGCTTAGCCCCGGGGTACACTGAAGCTTTCTTT. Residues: CASSLAPGYTEAFF.